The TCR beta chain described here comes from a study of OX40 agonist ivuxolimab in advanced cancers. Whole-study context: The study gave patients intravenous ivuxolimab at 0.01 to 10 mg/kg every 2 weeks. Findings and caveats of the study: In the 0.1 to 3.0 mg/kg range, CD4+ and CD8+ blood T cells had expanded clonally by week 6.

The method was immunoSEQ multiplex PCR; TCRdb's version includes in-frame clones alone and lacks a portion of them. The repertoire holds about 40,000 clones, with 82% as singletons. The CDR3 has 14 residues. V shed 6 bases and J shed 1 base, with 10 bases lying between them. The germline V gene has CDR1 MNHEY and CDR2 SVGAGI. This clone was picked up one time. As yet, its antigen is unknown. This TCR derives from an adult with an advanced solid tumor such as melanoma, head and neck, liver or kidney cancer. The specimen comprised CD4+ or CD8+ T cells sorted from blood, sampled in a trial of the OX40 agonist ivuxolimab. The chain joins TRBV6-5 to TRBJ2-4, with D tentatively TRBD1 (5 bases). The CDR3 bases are TGTGCCAGCAGGCCATCAGGGGCCAAAAACATTCAGTACTTC. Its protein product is CASRPSGAKNIQYF.